The 6 T cell receptor beta chains below all came from one sample that was sequenced in a study of T cell responses to AZD1222 COVID-19 vaccine. Some clones are missing from TCRdb's copy, which holds only in-frame ones; the method was immunoSEQ multiplex PCR. The table lists under 150,000 clones, around four fifths of them singletons. Sequenced material: peripheral blood, taken on day 0 of MenACWY control vaccination. All receptors come from an adult in good health.

This sequence joins TRBV28 and TRBJ2-1; D is ambiguous. Germline V lookup: CDR1 MDHEN, CDR2 SYDVKM. The CDR3 extends over 12 amino acids. The V end was cut by 2 bases, the J end by 6 bases, with 5 bases between. CDR3 loop: CASSLGFNEQFF. CDR3 nucleotides: TGTGCCAGCAGTTTAGGATTCAATGAGCAGTTCTTC.

The rearrangement joins TRBV19 to TRBJ2-7; D could derive from TRBD1 or TRBD2 (5 bases each). The length of the CDR3 is 12 residues. Germline V lookup: CDR1 LNHDA, CDR2 SQIVND (reference sequence). Between the trimmed V and J ends, which lost 6 bases and 2 bases, there was a span of 8 bases. The CDR3 bases are TGTGCCAGTAGAGGGACCGCCTACGAGCAGTACGTC. Translated, it gives CASRGTAYEQYV.

The genes are TRBV7-3 and TRBJ1-6; D unresolved. Germline values: CDR1 SGHTA, CDR2 FQGTGA. This CDR3 is 13 amino acids long. V shed 2 bases and J shed 7 bases, with 6 bases lying between them. In DNA form, the CDR3 reads TGTGCCAGCAGCTTATCAGCCAATTCACCCCTCCACTTT. This gives the protein CASSLSANSPLHF.

The gene calls are TRBV28 and TRBJ2-6; 8 bases are shared with TRBD2. The germline V gene encodes CDR1 MDHEN and CDR2 SYDVKM. The trim removed 5 bases at V and 4 bases at J, leaving 16 bases unmatched. The CDR3 runs 19 residues. The CDR3 region is CASSPAPGREGSGANVLTF. In DNA, the CDR3 is TGTGCCAGCAGTCCGGCCCCGGGACGGGAGGGTTCGGGGGCCAACGTCCTGACTTTC.

V gene TRBV6-5 combines with J gene TRBJ2-5; D possibly corresponds to TRBD2 (6 bases). V was cut by 0 bases and J by 2 bases, with 13 bases left in between. The CDR3 length is 16 residues. Germline loops: CDR1 MNHEY, CDR2 SVGAGI. The CDR3 sequence: CASSYSGRGTQETQYF. The CDR3 nucleotides are TGTGCCAGCAGTTACTCGGGGCGGGGCACACAAGAGACCCAGTACTTC.

V is TRBV7-6 and J is TRBJ1-6, with TRBD1 identical over 8 bases. J gave up 7 bases and V 5 bases, and 10 bases lay outside the gene matches. CDR3 length: 16 amino acids. Germline-derived CDR1 and CDR2 are SGHVS and FNYEAQ. The CDR3 protein is CASSLNKGQANSPLHF. The CDR3 nucleotides are TGTGCCAGCAGCCTCAACAAGGGACAGGCAAATTCACCCCTCCACTTT.